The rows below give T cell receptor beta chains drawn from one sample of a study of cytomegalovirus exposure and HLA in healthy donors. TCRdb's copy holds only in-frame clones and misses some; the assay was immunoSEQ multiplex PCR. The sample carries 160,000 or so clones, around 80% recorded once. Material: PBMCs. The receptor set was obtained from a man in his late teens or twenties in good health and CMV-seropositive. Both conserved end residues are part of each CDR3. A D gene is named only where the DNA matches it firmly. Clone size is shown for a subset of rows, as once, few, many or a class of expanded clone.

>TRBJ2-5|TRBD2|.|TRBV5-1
CASRPRGDPQETQYF
TGCGCCAGCCGACCTCGGGGGGATCCCCAAGAGACCCAGTACTTC
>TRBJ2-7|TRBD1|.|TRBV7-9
CASSADRAEQYF
TGTGCCAGCAGCGCCGACAGGGCCGAGCAGTACTTC
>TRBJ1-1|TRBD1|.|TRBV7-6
CASSPGQGVNTEAFF
TGTGCCAGCAGCCCAGGGCAGGGGGTGAACACTGAAGCTTTCTTT
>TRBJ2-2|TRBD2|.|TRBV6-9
CASSYRLAGAHLTGELFF
TGTGCCAGCAGTTATCGTCTAGCGGGGGCCCACCTCACCGGGGAGCTGTTTTTT
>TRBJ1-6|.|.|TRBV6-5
CASSLSGVGNSPLHF
TGTGCCAGCAGTTTATCAGGGGTGGGAAATTCACCCCTCCACTTT
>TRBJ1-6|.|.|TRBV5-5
CASSLVWTTTGSNSPLHF
TGTGCCAGCAGCTTAGTCTGGACAACAACAGGTTCTAATTCACCCCTCCACTTT
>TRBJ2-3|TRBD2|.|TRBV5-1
CASSRTGTSDNTQYF
TGCGCCAGCAGCCGTACCGGGACTAGCGATAATACGCAGTATTTT
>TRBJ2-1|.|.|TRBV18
CASSPFDSAYNEQFF
TGTGCCAGCTCACCATTCGATAGCGCCTACAATGAGCAGTTCTTC
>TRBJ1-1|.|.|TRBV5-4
CASSFLTGFDTEAFF
TGTGCCAGCAGCTTCCTGACAGGTTTCGACACTGAAGCTTTCTTT
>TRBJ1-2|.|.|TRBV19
CASSRGREGNYGYTF
TGTGCCAGTAGTAGGGGCAGGGAAGGGAACTATGGCTACACCTTC
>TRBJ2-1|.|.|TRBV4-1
CASSQVGPSGYNEQFF
TGCGCCAGCAGCCAAGTAGGTCCCTCAGGATACAATGAGCAGTTCTTC
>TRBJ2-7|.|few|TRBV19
CASTQSRGIYEQYF
TGTGCCAGTACCCAATCCAGGGGTATCTACGAGCAGTACTTC
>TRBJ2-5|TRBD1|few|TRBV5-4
CASSLPDRAETQYF
TGTGCCAGCAGCTTGCCCGACAGGGCGGAGACCCAGTACTTC
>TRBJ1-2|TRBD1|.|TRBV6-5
CASSSDRVGYGYTF
TGTGCCAGCAGTTCGGACAGGGTAGGGTATGGCTACACCTTC
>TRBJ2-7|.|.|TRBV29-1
CLPPQGEQYF
TGCCTCCCCCCCCAGGGCGAGCAGTACTTC
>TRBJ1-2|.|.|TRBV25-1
CASRRTRGYGYTF
TGTGCCAGTCGAAGAACAAGGGGGTATGGCTACACCTTC
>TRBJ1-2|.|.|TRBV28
CASSLPPNYGYTF
TGTGCCAGCAGTTTACCCCCGAACTATGGCTACACCTTC
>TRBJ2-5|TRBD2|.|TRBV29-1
CSVEGTSGSMTQETQYF
TGCAGCGTTGAAGGAACTAGCGGGTCTATGACCCAAGAGACCCAGTACTTC
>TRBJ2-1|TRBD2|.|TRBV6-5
CASSLTSGRSNEQFF
TGTGCCAGCAGCCTGACTAGCGGGAGGTCAAATGAGCAGTTCTTC
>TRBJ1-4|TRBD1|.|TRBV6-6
CAGQAGGNEKLFF
TGTGCCGGTCAGGCAGGGGGAAATGAAAAACTGTTTTTT